This TCR beta chain derives from a study of cytomegalovirus exposure and HLA in healthy donors. V was shortened by 7 bases and J by 2 bases, with 13 bases between the two germline ends. The CDR3 totals 14 residues. Germline V gives CDR1 MNHNY, CDR2 SVGAGI (reference sequence). This clone was seen a single time. What it recognizes is unknown. Healthy donors of bone marrow made up the group. General study points: With later analysis, a missense DCLRE1C variant became linked to TCR beta V- and J-gene trimming. The classifier reportedly diagnosed cytomegalovirus status with high sensitivity and specificity. Sequences of the TCR beta chain were said to predict the HLA-A and HLA-B alleles of most subjects accurately.

Amplification used 60 Vbeta primers and 13 Jbeta primers. Clones were read by immunoSEQ multiplex PCR, and TCRdb kept only the in-frame ones, dropping some. The sample lists approximately 74,000 clones; over 70% were seen once. The sample comprised PBMCs. The rearrangement links TRBV6-6 to TRBJ2-3; D is possibly TRBD1 (6 bases). The receptor comes from a man in his 60s in good health and CMV-seropositive. The CDR3 DNA follows: TGTGCCAGCATGCACCGGGACAACACAGATACGCAGTATTTT. It is translated as CASMHRDNTDTQYF.